These T cell receptor beta chains were read from a single sample in a study of OX40 agonist ivuxolimab in advanced cancers. Profiling relied on immunoSEQ multiplex PCR, and the TCRdb table lists in-frame clones only, not all of them. The data hold 30,000 or so clones, with 80% observed a single time. Sample: CD4+ or CD8+ T cells sorted from blood, taken in a trial of the OX40 agonist ivuxolimab. The receptor set was obtained from an adult with an advanced solid tumor such as melanoma, head and neck, liver or kidney cancer. Both conserved end residues are part of each CDR3.

cdr3_aa j_call v_call
CASSLGGAETEAFF TRBJ1-1 TRBV2
CASSRGYGYTF TRBJ1-2 TRBV5-8
CASSLVTSGGAYNEQFF TRBJ2-1 TRBV7-9
CASSPRGTRGLYGYTF TRBJ1-2 TRBV7-9
CASAGGTEAFF TRBJ1-1 TRBV11-2
CASSLRGGPTDTQYF TRBJ2-3 TRBV7-3
CASSLEGVGELFF TRBJ2-2 TRBV11-3
CASSLDSGQETQYF TRBJ2-5 TRBV7-6
CASSPPYSNNEQFF TRBJ2-1 TRBV18
CASPGTGTYEQYF TRBJ2-7 TRBV5-1